A single sample is the source of the 19 T cell receptor beta chains below, sequenced in a study of response to subunit inactivated influenza vaccine. TCRdb analysed the RT-PCR reads with MiXCR anew, one entry per CDR3 protein. The sample holds about 650,000 distinct CDR3 sequences, approximately 14% seen once. Sequenced here: PBMCs from blood, sampled 14 days before vaccination. The receptors were gathered from a man aged 45-65 years who received an inactivated influenza vaccine.

This clonotype was seen a handful of times. The chain uses TRBV6-1 and TRBJ1-4; D gene uncertain. Germline CDR1 is MNHNS and CDR2 is SASEGT. Trimming took off 5 bases at V and 8 bases at J, with 18 bases between the two ends. The CDR3 runs 15 residues. This CDR3 is CASSPLIPAGEKLFF. CDR3 coding DNA: TGTGCCAGCAGTCCCTTGATCCCCGCCGGGGAAAAACTGTTTTTT.

In this sample, this clonotype turned up a few times. The chain is built from TRBV20-1 and TRBJ1-2; D uncertain. V was trimmed by 0 bases and J by 1 base, leaving 9 bases between them. This CDR3 has 14 residues. CDR1 is DFQATT, CDR2 SNEGSKA, per germline (reference sequence). The CDR3: CSAREGGVNYGYTF. The CDR3 region has the DNA TGCAGTGCTAGAGAGGGCGGGGTTAACTATGGCTACACCTTC.

The table lists this clonotype with a few counts. The V call is TRBV4-3, the J call TRBJ2-2; 7 bases map to TRBD2. Germline V gene sequence: CDR1 LGHNA, CDR2 YSLEER. After removal of 4 bases from V and 2 bases from J, the junction contained 13 bases not matched to a gene. The CDR3 runs to 18 residues. CDR3 DNA: TGCGCCAGCAGCCCCCGAAGTCCGGGACTACAAAACACCGGGGAGCTGTTTTTT. Residues: CASSPRSPGLQNTGELFF.

CDR3 DNA: TGCAGTGCTAGTCTTCCGGGGGGCAATGAGCAGTTCTTC. It is translated as CSASLPGGNEQFF. The V and J genes are TRBV20-1 and TRBJ2-1; 7 bases are a match to TRBD2. Per germline, CDR1 DFQATT and CDR2 SNEGSKA (reference sequence). The length of the CDR3 is 13 residues. V trimming: 3 bases; J trimming: 6 bases; junction bases outside the gene matches: 5.

About this clonotype: Given a much more abundant clone one base away, this may be a read error. This chain connects TRBV20-1 to TRBJ2-7; 14 positions agree with TRBD2. Germline CDR1 reads DFQATT; CDR2 reads SNEGSKA (reference sequence). This CDR3 region has 14 residues. With V trimmed by 1 base and J by 4 bases, 0 bases remained unmatched. CDR3 in DNA: TGCAGTGCTAGAGGGACTAGCGGGAGGTACGAGCAGTACTTC. It codes for CSARGTSGRYEQYF.

The chain joins TRBV6-1 to TRBJ1-4; D is unresolved. CDR1 MNHNS and CDR2 SASEGT come from the germline V gene. V was shortened by 4 bases and J by 3 bases, with 15 bases between the two germline ends. CDR3 length: 16 residues. The CDR3 DNA is TGTGCCAGCAGTGGAGGAATAACGGCTGCTAATGAAAAACTGTTTTTT. Translation gives CASSGGITAANEKLFF.

This clonotype was seen more than once but under ten times. The chain links TRBV6-2 or TRBV6-3 to TRBJ2-7; TRBD2 agrees at 10 bases. Germline V lookup: CDR1 MNHEY, CDR2 SVGEGT. The CDR3 is 14 residues long. Trimming cost V 5 bases and J 5 bases; bases outside gene matches: 6. This CDR3 reads CASSILAGVHEQYF. CDR3 nucleotide sequence: TGTGCCAGCAGTATCCTAGCGGGAGTCCACGAGCAGTACTTC.

The CDR3 spells CASSPGGQASTDTQYF. For the CDR3, the DNA is TGTGCCAGCAGCCCGGGAGGACAGGCCAGCACAGATACGCAGTATTTT. The chain uses TRBV4-2 and TRBJ2-3; D tentatively fits TRBD1 or TRBD2 (7 bases each). Trimming stripped 4 bases from V and 0 bases from J, with 14 bases between. The germline gives CDR1 LGHNA, CDR2 YNFKEQ. The CDR3 consists of 16 residues.

This clonotype occurred many times. The V gene is TRBV2, the J gene TRBJ2-5; 9 positions agree with TRBD2. This CDR3 is built from 13 residues. The junction had 2 bases not matched to a gene; V was cut back by 6 bases and J by 3 bases. CDR1 and CDR2 (germline): SNHLY, FYNNEI. In DNA, the CDR3 is TGTGCCAGCAGAAGACTAGCGGAAGAGACCCAGTACTTC. Translation gives CASRRLAEETQYF. Complete variable domain (other parts from reference TRBV2 and TRBJ2-5): EPEVTQTPSHQVTQMGQEVILRCVPISNHLYFYWYRQILGQKVEFLVSFYNNEISEKSEIFDDQFSVERPDGSNFTLKIRSTKLEDSAMYFCASRRLAEETQYFGPGTRLLVL.

CDR3 amino acids: CASSYPDRGYEQYF. The CDR3 nucleotides are TGTGCCAGCAGTTACCCGGACAGGGGCTACGAGCAGTACTTC. The chain joins TRBV6-2 or TRBV6-3 to TRBJ2-7; TRBD1 agrees at 9 bases. The germline gives CDR1 MNHEY, CDR2 SVGEGT. The CDR3 sequence is 14 residues long. V shed 2 bases and J 3 bases; nucleotides not matched to a gene: 2.

The chain links TRBV6-2 or TRBV6-3 to TRBJ2-5, with unresolved D. V lost 0 bases and J 4 bases, leaving 9 bases between the germline ends. The CDR3 loop spans 14 amino acids. CDR1 MNHEY and CDR2 SVGEGT come from the germline V gene. For the CDR3, the DNA is TGTGCCAGCAGTTACTCGGTGGATCTAGAGACCCAGTACTTC. The encoded protein is CASSYSVDLETQYF.

CDR3 residues: CASSPTGGASGANVLTF. Written as DNA, the CDR3 is TGTGCCAGCAGTCCGACAGGGGGCGCTTCTGGGGCCAACGTCCTGACTTTC. The chain is built from TRBV6-1 and TRBJ2-6; 10 bases are a match to TRBD1. V lost 5 bases to trimming and J lost 1 base; unmatched junction nucleotides: 5. The length of the CDR3 is 17 residues. CDR1 MNHNS and CDR2 SASEGT come from the germline V gene.

This clonotype was seen a few times. The chain links TRBV29-1 to TRBJ2-3; no clear D. This CDR3 comprises 16 residues. V was trimmed by 3 bases and J by 2 bases, leaving 18 bases between them. The germline V gene has CDR1 SQVTM and CDR2 ANQGSEA. The CDR3 loop reads CSVEGIGGRVTDTQYF. The DNA for the CDR3 is TGCAGCGTTGAGGGGATAGGTGGCCGAGTCACAGATACGCAGTATTTT.

The chain's CDR3 is CASSQENNYGYTF. The CDR3 nucleotides are TGCGCCAGCAGCCAAGAGAATAACTATGGCTACACCTTC. The chain recombines TRBV4-3 with TRBJ1-2; D gene uncertain. V was cut by 0 bases and J by 1 base, with 3 bases left in between. Germline assignment: CDR1 LGHNA and CDR2 YSLEER. CDR3 length: 13 amino acids.

This clonotype was observed once. The chain employs TRBV4-3 and TRBJ2-2, with 11 positions matching TRBD1. The CDR3 consists of 14 residues. Germline V gene lookup returns CDR1 LGHNA and CDR2 YSLEER. The V gene end was trimmed by 1 base and the J gene end by 9 bases; junction bases not matched to a gene: 1. This CDR3 is CASSQGDRGRELFF. The CDR3 DNA reads TGCGCCAGCAGCCAAGGGGACAGGGGGAGGGAGCTGTTTTTT.

This clonotype was counted at least ten times. V and J are TRBV6-5 and TRBJ2-3; perhaps TRBD2 as D (7 bases). Trimming cost V 2 bases and J 5 bases, with 17 bases left between them. CDR1 and CDR2 from the germline V gene are MNHEY and SVGAGI. The CDR3 spans 16 residues. In DNA form, the CDR3 reads TGTGCCAGCAGTTACCGAGGGGGAGGGGTAGGAGATACGCAGTATTTT. Translating gives CASSYRGGGVGDTQYF.

The gene calls are TRBV20-1 and TRBJ1-1, with TRBD1 as a possible D gene (5 bases). Germline V gives CDR1 DFQATT, CDR2 SNEGSKA (reference sequence). This CDR3 is 14 amino acids long. V lost 6 bases and J 0 bases, leaving 14 bases between the germline ends. Here the CDR3 reads CSAPLGGVNTEAFF. CDR3 in DNA: TGCAGTGCCCCTTTGGGAGGGGTGAACACTGAAGCTTTCTTT.

The sample holds a few counts of this clonotype. The chain joins TRBV7-2 to TRBJ2-5; the match to TRBD2 covers 10 bases. CDR3 size: 14 residues. V shed 6 bases, J shed 4 bases, and the junction held 5 bases outside the gene matches. Germline loops: CDR1 SGHTA, CDR2 FQGNSA. CDR3 loop: CASRPSGGRETQYF. CDR3 in DNA: TGTGCCAGCAGACCTAGCGGGGGAAGAGAGACCCAGTACTTC.

This clonotype was observed a handful of times. This rearrangement joins TRBV24-1 to TRBJ1-2, with 12 bases lining up with TRBD1. The CDR3 totals 17 residues. Germline V CDR1 and CDR2: KGHDR, SFDVKD. The V and J ends lost 3 bases and 3 bases, in that order; junction bases with no gene match: 7. Here the CDR3 DNA reads TGTGCCACCAGTGATACCGCCGGGACAGGGGGCGACTATGGCTACACCTTC. Translated: CATSDTAGTGGDYGYTF.